Sequencing of this TCR beta chain was carried out in a study of blood T cell repertoires in COVID-19. Study summary: Samples came from the United States, Italy and Spain, spanning acute and convalescent COVID-19. PBMCs, B-cell-depleted T cells, or T cells provided the cDNA or gDNA that made up the material.

V lost 6 bases to trimming and J lost 5 bases; unmatched junction nucleotides: 14. The CDR3 is 16 amino acids. Germline CDR1 SGHRS, CDR2 YFSETQ. In the original analysis: Reference gene primer amplification in the assay estimated nucleated cell counts. Libraries were prepared by immunoSEQ multiplex PCR; TCRdb keeps only in-frame clonotypes and omits some of them. V and J calls and clone size come straight from that table; D and trimming were deduced from the DNA. The data hold some 46,000 clones, with 88% observed a single time. Sample: peripheral blood. The sequence was collected from a man aged 45-65 years with acute or convalescent COVID-19. V and J are TRBV5-1 and TRBJ2-1, with TRBD2 matching over 7 bases. For the CDR3, the DNA is TGCGCCAGCACCTTAGGGGTGGCTAGCGGAGACAATGAGCAGTTCTTC. Translated: CASTLGVASGDNEQFF.